The 8 T cell receptor beta chains in this list originate from one sample, sequenced in a study of molecular identifiers for immune sequencing clone quantification. One entry per CDR3 protein, called by TCRdb with MiXCR from the PCR reads. The data contain around 470,000 distinct CDR3 sequences, 20% to 25% of them singletons. The sample was naive CD8+ T cells from blood, with Jurkat cell RNA spiked in. Noted subset: FACS-sorted CD8+CD4-CCR7+CD45RA+ naive T cells. The source of these receptors is a human donor in good health. Some libraries in this study had Jurkat cell RNA spiked in.

This chain joins TRBV6-5 and TRBJ2-5, with 7 positions matching TRBD1. Germline V gene sequence: CDR1 MNHEY, CDR2 SVGAGI. V lost 1 base to trimming and J lost 4 bases; unmatched junction nucleotides: 6. The CDR3 runs to 15 residues. CDR3 region: CASSYLTYRGETQYF. In DNA, the CDR3 is TGTGCCAGCAGTTACTTGACCTACAGGGGAGAGACCCAGTACTTC.

This clonotype came up many times. This rearrangement joins TRBV4-1 to TRBJ2-1, with a possible D match to TRBD1 (5 bases). Germline CDR1 is MGHRA and CDR2 is YSYEKL. The V end lost 1 base, the J end lost 9 bases, and 10 bases lay between the germline ends. The CDR3 extends over 13 amino acids. The CDR3 nucleotides are TGCGCCAGCAGCCAAGTTGGGGCGGTTGAGCAGTTCTTC. This translates into CASSQVGAVEQFF.

This clonotype was counted at least ten times. This chain links TRBV19 with TRBJ1-5, with D unresolved. Germline V gene lookup returns CDR1 LNHDA and CDR2 SQIVND (reference sequence). The CDR3 has 17 residues. V was pared by 7 bases and J by 0 bases, with 19 bases between. CDR3 nucleotide sequence: TGTGCCAGTACACCAGCGGTTGGGGTTTATAGCAATCAGCCCCAGCATTTT. Protein sequence: CASTPAVGVYSNQPQHF.

The table lists this clonotype with a few counts. V gene TRBV7-9 combines with J gene TRBJ1-1; a weak D match, TRBD1 (5 bases). Germline V lookup: CDR1 SEHNR, CDR2 FQNEAQ (reference sequence). V was cut by 5 bases and J by 1 base, with 20 bases left in between. There are 17 residues in the CDR3. The CDR3 bases are TGTGCCAGCAGCCCCGCCATAAGCGGGGGTGGGAACACTGAAGCTTTCTTT. The encoded protein is CASSPAISGGGNTEAFF.

This clonotype was seen more than once but under ten times. The rearrangement uses TRBV28 and TRBJ2-7; 8 bases align to TRBD2. V gave up 0 bases and J gave up 0 bases; unmatched junction bases: 10. This CDR3 has 18 amino acids. CDR1 and CDR2 (germline): MDHEN, SYDVKM. The CDR3 region is CASSLWPGGASSSYEQYF. CDR3 sequence (DNA): TGTGCCAGCAGTTTATGGCCCGGGGGGGCGTCCAGCTCCTACGAGCAGTACTTC.

This clonotype was found many times. The CDR3 DNA follows: TGTGCCAGCAGCCCCTCCCTTTCTCGGTTTGAGACCCAGTACTTC. Translated: CASSPSLSRFETQYF. The V and J genes are TRBV7-2 and TRBJ2-5, with D hard to call. V lost 5 bases to trimming and J lost 5 bases, with 18 bases between them. The germline V gene encodes CDR1 SGHTA and CDR2 FQGNSA. The CDR3 is made up of 15 amino acids.

This chain joins TRBV27 and TRBJ1-2, with D perhaps matching TRBD1 (5 bases). The CDR3 is made up of 18 amino acids. V was trimmed by 4 bases and J by 7 bases, leaving 28 bases between them. Germline V CDR1 and CDR2: MNHEY, SMNVEV (reference sequence). The CDR3 loop reads CASSSLSRDPGPQGGYTF. CDR3 DNA: TGTGCCAGCAGTTCGCTCTCCCGGGACCCTGGGCCTCAGGGTGGCTACACCTTC.

This rearrangement joins TRBV6-6 to TRBJ1-6; possible D gene TRBD1, 6 bases. The V gene's germline CDR1 is MNHNY and CDR2 SVGAGI (reference sequence). Trimming removed 2 bases at V and 1 base at J, with 21 bases between. The CDR3 is made up of 20 amino acids. CDR3 protein: CASSYPKTGNLGSYNSPLHF. The DNA of the CDR3 is TGTGCCAGCAGTTACCCGAAAACAGGGAACCTAGGATCCTATAATTCACCCCTCCACTTT.